This T cell receptor (beta chain) was sequenced during a study of blood T cell repertoires in COVID-19. Repertoires were generated with immunoSEQ multiplex PCR, while TCRdb's copy carries only in-frame clones and drops some. The sample holds 300,000 or so clones, around four fifths seen once. The trim removed 5 bases at V and 6 bases at J, leaving 9 bases unmatched. CDR1 and CDR2 from the germline V gene are KGHSH and LQKENI. The CDR3 is made up of 14 amino acids. J is TRBJ2-5 and V is TRBV18, with TRBD2 matching 7 bases. The TCR comes from a woman between 50 and 59 years old with active or convalescent COVID-19. The sequencing input was peripheral blood. In DNA, the CDR3 is TGTGCCAGCTCAGGGGGGGATCACCTGAAGACCCAGTACTTC. It encodes CASSGGDHLKTQYF.